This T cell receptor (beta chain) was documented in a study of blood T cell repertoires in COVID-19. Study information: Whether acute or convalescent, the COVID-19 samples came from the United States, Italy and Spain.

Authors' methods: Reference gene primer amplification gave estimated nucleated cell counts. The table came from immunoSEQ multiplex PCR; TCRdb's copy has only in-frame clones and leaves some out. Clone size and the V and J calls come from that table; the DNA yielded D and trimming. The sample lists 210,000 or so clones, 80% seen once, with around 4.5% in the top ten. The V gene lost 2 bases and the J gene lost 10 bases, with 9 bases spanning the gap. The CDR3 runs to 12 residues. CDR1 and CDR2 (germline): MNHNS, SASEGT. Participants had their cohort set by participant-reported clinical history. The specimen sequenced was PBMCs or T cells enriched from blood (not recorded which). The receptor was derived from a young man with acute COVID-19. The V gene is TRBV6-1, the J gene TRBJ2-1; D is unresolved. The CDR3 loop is CASSELGEEQFF. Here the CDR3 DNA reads TGTGCCAGCAGTGAACTCGGAGAGGAGCAGTTCTTC.